The rows below give T cell receptor beta chains drawn from one sample of a study of shared clonotypes between healthy human individuals. TCRdb keeps only in-frame clones here, not all; method: immunoSEQ multiplex PCR. Of 1.4 million or so clones detected, 98% appear once; the ten largest clones hold 0.36%. Sequencing was carried out using naive CD4+ T cells sorted from blood. These receptors originate from a man under 40 in good health. Both conserved end residues are part of each CDR3. The D gene is left open where the match is weak. Rows may omit the clone size; those that give it use once, few, many or a size class.

J	size	V	D	CDR3	DNA
TRBJ2-1	-	TRBV6-5	TRBD2	CASSLLGLAKNEQFF	TGTGCCAGCAGCCTCTTAGGACTAGCGAAGAATGAGCAGTTCTTC
TRBJ2-3	-	TRBV9	TRBD2	CASSADGAGSTDTQYF	TGTGCCAGCAGCGCCGACGGAGCGGGAAGCACAGATACGCAGTATTTT
TRBJ2-3	-	TRBV5-5	-	CASSGTHSTDTQYF	TGTGCCAGCAGCGGAACCCACAGCACAGATACGCAGTATTTT
TRBJ2-4	-	TRBV5-4	-	CASSPRTLVAKNIQYF	TGTGCCAGCAGCCCTAGGACGCTAGTAGCCAAAAACATTCAGTACTTC
TRBJ2-7	-	TRBV7-2	TRBD2	CASLAGRLGEQYF	TGTGCCAGCTTAGCGGGACGTTTGGGCGAGCAGTACTTC
TRBJ1-1	-	TRBV10-3	-	CAISYRGTEAFF	TGTGCCATCTCGTACCGAGGGACTGAAGCTTTCTTT
TRBJ2-6	-	TRBV6-5	-	CASSYQNRAGANVLTF	TGTGCCAGCAGTTACCAAAACAGGGCTGGGGCCAACGTCCTGACTTTC
TRBJ2-1	-	TRBV5-1	TRBD1	CASSLGTGRNEQFF	TGCGCCAGCAGCTTGGGGACAGGCAGGAATGAGCAGTTCTTC
TRBJ2-7	-	TRBV27	TRBD2	CASSTIRTSGRISYEQYF	TGTGCCAGCAGTACAATCCGGACTAGCGGGAGGATCTCCTACGAGCAGTACTTC
TRBJ2-7	-	TRBV7-2	TRBD2	CASSTRTSGYEQYF	TGTGCCAGCAGCACTCGGACTAGCGGCTACGAGCAGTACTTC
TRBJ1-1	-	TRBV6-1	-	CASSDHRAGTEAFF	TGTGCCAGCAGTGATCACAGGGCTGGCACTGAAGCTTTCTTT
TRBJ2-7	-	TRBV2	-	CASSEALQYEQYF	TGTGCCAGCAGTGAAGCTCTGCAGTACGAGCAGTACTTC
TRBJ1-2	once	TRBV28	-	CASSLVQGASYGYTF	TGTGCCAGCAGTTTGGTACAGGGAGCCTCCTATGGCTACACCTTC
TRBJ2-1	-	TRBV27	TRBD2	CASQRTSGRGDEQFF	TGTGCCAGCCAGAGGACTAGCGGTAGGGGGGATGAGCAGTTCTTC
TRBJ2-1	-	TRBV15	-	CATSRDTPRAYNEQFF	TGTGCCACCAGCAGAGATACGCCGCGGGCCTACAATGAGCAGTTCTTC
TRBJ1-2	-	TRBV28	-	CASSLLRTEYGYTF	TGTGCCAGCAGTTTATTGAGAACAGAGTATGGCTACACCTTC
TRBJ1-3	-	TRBV30	-	CAWSVAGQGAWRNTIYF	TGTGCCTGGAGTGTGGCAGGACAAGGGGCATGGAGAAACACCATATATTTT
TRBJ2-3	once	TRBV6-1	TRBD1	CASSGQGGVTDTQYF	TGTGCCAGCAGTGGACAGGGCGGTGTCACAGATACGCAGTATTTT
TRBJ2-3	-	TRBV28	-	CAVRRDSTDTQYF	TGTGCCGTACGAAGGGACAGCACAGATACGCAGTATTTT
TRBJ1-4	-	TRBV18	-	CASSPSGAWEKLFF	TGTGCCAGCTCACCATCGGGGGCTTGGGAAAAACTGTTTTTT
TRBJ2-7	-	TRBV7-2	-	CASSLSREMTGEQYF	TGTGCCAGCAGCTTATCACGGGAGATGACGGGCGAGCAGTACTTC
TRBJ2-7	-	TRBV9	-	CASSVAPRGSYEQYF	TGTGCCAGCAGCGTCGCCCCGAGGGGTTCCTACGAGCAGTACTTC
TRBJ2-7	-	TRBV7-9	TRBD2	CASSYSGRAVDEQYF	TGTGCCAGCAGCTATAGCGGGAGGGCCGTTGACGAGCAGTACTTC
TRBJ2-2	-	TRBV5-4	-	CASSKSGRNTGELFF	TGTGCCAGCAGTAAGTCAGGCAGGAACACCGGGGAGCTGTTTTTT
TRBJ2-1	once	TRBV15	TRBD2	CATSRVTSGRAHEQFF	TGTGCCACCAGCAGAGTAACTAGCGGGAGGGCCCATGAGCAGTTCTTC
TRBJ1-2	-	TRBV28	-	CASSFGGAEDYGYTF	TGTGCCAGCAGTTTTGGGGGGGCGGAGGACTATGGCTACACCTTC
TRBJ2-3	-	TRBV2	TRBD2	CASAFAASGSTDTQYF	TGTGCCAGCGCCTTTGCGGCTAGCGGGAGCACAGATACGCAGTATTTT
TRBJ1-1	-	TRBV20-1	-	CSARDRTEAFF	TGCAGTGCTAGAGATCGTACTGAAGCTTTCTTT
TRBJ2-7	-	TRBV6-6	-	CASSTTLRGAYEQYF	TGTGCCAGCAGTACTACCCTCCGGGGCGCCTACGAGCAGTACTTC
TRBJ2-1	once	TRBV18	-	CASSAFRLAEGSYNEQFF	TGTGCCAGCTCCGCCTTTCGGCTCGCGGAGGGCTCCTACAATGAGCAGTTCTTC
TRBJ2-1	-	TRBV29-1	-	CSALPPPRTGSDNEQFF	TGCAGCGCTCTCCCGCCCCCACGAACCGGGTCCGACAATGAGCAGTTCTTC
TRBJ2-1	once	TRBV5-4	-	CASSLGSGNEQFF	TGTGCCAGCAGCTTAGGTAGCGGCAATGAGCAGTTCTTC
TRBJ1-4	-	TRBV5-1	TRBD1	CASSRRQGPNEKLFF	TGCGCCAGCAGCCGGAGACAGGGCCCTAATGAAAAACTGTTTTTT
TRBJ2-1	-	TRBV7-3	-	CASNIDSSYNEQFF	TGTGCCAGCAACATAGATAGCTCCTACAATGAGCAGTTCTTC
TRBJ1-1	-	TRBV28	-	CASSPNTEAFF	TGTGCCAGCAGCCCGAACACTGAAGCTTTCTTT
TRBJ2-2	-	TRBV28	-	CATREGANTGELFF	TGTGCCACAAGGGAGGGGGCGAACACCGGGGAGCTGTTTTTT
TRBJ2-1	once	TRBV28	TRBD2	CASSLFGPKTSGRNNEQFF	TGTGCCAGCAGTTTATTTGGACCGAAGACTAGCGGGAGGAATAATGAGCAGTTCTTC
TRBJ2-1	-	TRBV4-3	TRBD2	CASSRAASGRVGEQFF	TGCGCCAGCAGCCGGGCGGCCAGCGGGAGAGTCGGTGAGCAGTTCTTC
TRBJ2-2	-	TRBV30	-	CAWSVIEIGELFF	TGTGCCTGGAGTGTAATAGAAATCGGGGAGCTGTTTTTT
TRBJ2-3	-	TRBV7-3	-	CASSVPGADTQYF	TGTGCCAGCAGCGTACCTGGGGCAGATACGCAGTATTTT
TRBJ2-7	-	TRBV6-1	TRBD2	CASSEAPISGVTYEQYF	TGTGCCAGCAGTGAAGCTCCGATTAGCGGGGTAACCTACGAGCAGTACTTC
TRBJ2-2	once	TRBV10-3	-	CAIPTGAGLNTGELFF	TGTGCCATCCCAACCGGGGCAGGCCTCAACACCGGGGAGCTGTTTTTT
TRBJ2-7	-	TRBV19	-	CASSRRDREYEQYF	TGTGCCAGTAGTAGGAGGGATCGAGAATACGAGCAGTACTTC
TRBJ2-7	once	TRBV19	TRBD1	CASSSMGQGFYEQYF	TGTGCCAGTAGTAGTATGGGACAGGGGTTCTACGAGCAGTACTTC
TRBJ2-7	-	TRBV11-2	-	CASSTFYEQYF	TGTGCCAGCAGCACATTCTACGAGCAGTACTTC
TRBJ1-2	once	TRBV5-1	TRBD1	CASSLAGQDYYGYTF	TGCGCCAGCAGCTTGGCGGGACAGGATTACTATGGCTACACCTTC
TRBJ2-7	-	TRBV19	TRBD2	CASRSLLAGVPVEQYF	TGTGCCAGTAGATCCCTCCTAGCGGGAGTACCGGTCGAGCAGTACTTC
TRBJ1-4	-	TRBV19	-	CASSIGGTVNEKLFF	TGTGCCAGTAGTATAGGGGGAACCGTTAATGAAAAACTGTTTTTT